This T cell receptor (beta chain) appears in the sequencing data of a study of lymphopenia after photon versus proton radiotherapy. On this clone itself: The antigen is undetermined.

Broader study findings: After lymphocyte nadir, photon-treated repertoires showed oligoclonal expansion, especially CD8+ Temra. Proton therapy kept repertoires fairly stable, unlike photons, which gained effector/memory cells.

TCRdb keeps only in-frame clones here, not all; method: immunoSEQ multiplex PCR. The data hold 150,000 to 200,000 clones, with 75% to 90% observed a single time. The TCR sequence derives from a man aged 50-59 years with gastric cancer. Sequencing was performed on peripheral blood, taken from a patient treated with photon-based radiotherapy.

Here the CDR3 DNA reads TGTGCCAGCAGTTTCTCTCCCGGGACATCTTCCTACGAGCAGTACTTC. Its protein product is CASSFSPGTSSYEQYF. The V and J genes are TRBV28 and TRBJ2-7; D possibly corresponds to TRBD1 (6 bases). The germline V gene encodes CDR1 MDHEN and CDR2 SYDVKM. The CDR3 is 16 residues long. V was cut by 3 bases and J by 1 base, with 16 bases left in between.